This T cell receptor beta chain was observed in a study of cytotoxic CD8 clonotypes in ibrutinib-treated CLL. Study outcomes and limitations: Progressing patients had sampling times that differed from those of sustained-remission patients.

This clone was counted ten times or more. As yet, its antigen is unknown. Measured with immunoSEQ multiplex PCR; TCRdb has only the in-frame clones, and not every one. The table lists more than 110,000 clones, approximately 80% of them singletons. V was pared by 4 bases and J by 12 bases, with 10 bases between. CDR3 size: 11 residues. Germline V gene data show CDR1 as KGHSH and CDR2 as LQKENI. Cryopreserved PBMCs were the source of about 1.9 micrograms of genomic DNA, which went to TCR beta libraries. This chain links TRBV18 with TRBJ2-1, with no clear D. The source material was PBMCs, sampled after 24 months of ibrutinib treatment. The receptor comes from a human donor with chronic lymphocytic leukemia. CDR3 loop: CASSLAWGQFF. CDR3 bases: TGTGCCAGCTCACTCGCGTGGGGGCAGTTCTTC.